This is a list of T cell receptor beta chains from one sample in a study of control samples from healthy donors and cancer patients. Only in-frame clones appear in the TCRdb table, and some are missing; sequencing was by immunoSEQ multiplex PCR. The table shows tens of thousands of clones, with roughly 90% occurring only once. Material for sequencing was PBMCs. The receptors here all came from a middle-aged man with colorectal cancer. Each CDR3 is given with its conserved first and last residue. A D gene is named only where the DNA matches it firmly. Expanded clones get a size class; other rows say once, few or many, or leave the size out.

TRBD1 TRBJ2-1 TRBV5-1 - TGCGCCAGCAGCGGGGGGACAGGATACGAGCAGTTCTTC CASSGGTGYEQFF
- TRBJ2-7 TRBV21-1 - TGTGCCAGCAGCAAAGCGCAGTTTGGGACTAGTAACGACGAGCAGTACTTC CASSKAQFGTSNDEQYF
- TRBJ2-5 TRBV27 - TGTGCCAGCAGTCCCGGGCCCCGGACCCAGTACTTC CASSPGPRTQYF
- TRBJ2-3 TRBV9 - TGTGCCAGCAGCGTAGGCGGGATTAGCACAGATACGCAGTATTTT CASSVGGISTDTQYF
TRBD1 TRBJ1-4 TRBV9 - TGTGCCAGCAGCGCCACAGGGGCCGGGTGGGAAAAACTGTTTTTT CASSATGAGWEKLFF
- TRBJ1-1 TRBV3-1/TRBV3-2 - TGTGCCAGCAGCCATTACGGGGGGCGGACTGAAGCTTTCTTT CASSHYGGRTEAFF
- TRBJ2-3 TRBV7-2 - TGTGCCAGCAGCTCTTCCCTGACAGCAGATACGCAGTATTTT CASSSSLTADTQYF
- TRBJ1-2 TRBV19 - TGTGCCAGTAGTCCAAGCCCCTTTGGCTACACCTTC CASSPSPFGYTF
- TRBJ2-3 TRBV10-1 - TGCGCCAGCAGTGAGGACAGCACAGATACGCAGTATTTT CASSEDSTDTQYF
- TRBJ1-2 TRBV6-5 once TGTGCCAGCAGTTACTCGGCAGGAGGCACCTATGGCTACACCTTC CASSYSAGGTYGYTF
- TRBJ2-3 TRBV30 - TGTGCCTGGAGTGCAAAGGGTAGCACAGATACGCAGTATTTT CAWSAKGSTDTQYF
- TRBJ1-5 TRBV7-2 - TGTGCCAGCAGCACTTTTGGGGGCCCTAGCAATCAGCCCCAGCATTTT CASSTFGGPSNQPQHF
TRBD1 TRBJ2-7 TRBV19 - TGTGCCAGTAGTCTCTCCGGGACAGGGGCCTACGAGCAGTACTTC CASSLSGTGAYEQYF
- TRBJ2-7 TRBV6-5 - TGTGCCAGCAGTTACGACAGGAACGTACACTACGAGCAGTACTTC CASSYDRNVHYEQYF
- TRBJ2-7 TRBV25-1 - TGTGCCAGCAGCCTACAGGGAGTTCACGAGCAGTACTTC CASSLQGVHEQYF
TRBD1 TRBJ1-5 TRBV6-6 - TGTGCCAGCAGTCGAGAGACAGGGGGCGGCGATCAGCCCCAGCATTTT CASSRETGGGDQPQHF
- TRBJ1-2 TRBV19 once TGTGCCAGTAGTATGACGGGGGCGTCAGGGGGCTACACCTTC CASSMTGASGGYTF
TRBD2 TRBJ2-5 TRBV5-1 - TGCGCCAGCAAACTAGCGGGAGTAGAGACCCAGTACTTC CASKLAGVETQYF
- TRBJ1-5 TRBV5-1 - TGCGCCAGCAGCCCCGGGGTCAATGGGCCCCAGCATTTT CASSPGVNGPQHF
- TRBJ1-2 TRBV18 - TGTGCCAGCTCAGACAACTATGGCTACACCTTC CASSDNYGYTF
- TRBJ2-7 TRBV5-5 - TGTGCCAGCAGCATGTTATCATTCACCTACGAGCAGTACTTC CASSMLSFTYEQYF
- TRBJ1-3 TRBV11-2 - TGTGCCAGCAGCCGTCAGATAGGGTCTGGAAACACCATATATTTT CASSRQIGSGNTIYF
- TRBJ2-7 TRBV4-2 - TGTGCCAGCAGCCAAGATTATGTAAGCTCCTACGAGCAGTACTTC CASSQDYVSSYEQYF
- TRBJ2-5 TRBV5-5 - TGTGCCAGCAGTTTGACGCCGTACCAAGAGACCCAGTACTTC CASSLTPYQETQYF
TRBD1 TRBJ1-2 TRBV5-8 - TGTGCCAGCAGCTTGGGGGACAGGGTCTATGGCTACACCTTC CASSLGDRVYGYTF
- TRBJ2-1 TRBV27 - TGTGCCAGCAGGAACAGCTACGGCGGGTACAATGAGCAGTTCTTC CASRNSYGGYNEQFF
- TRBJ2-2 TRBV24-1 - TGTGCCACCAGTGAAGGGACGATAACCGGGGAGCTGTTTTTT CATSEGTITGELFF
- TRBJ2-2 TRBV7-8 - TGTGCCAGCAGCTTAGGTTTGAGCGGTTTCACCGGGGAGCTGTTTTTT CASSLGLSGFTGELFF
- TRBJ2-5 TRBV6-5 - TGTGCCAGCAGTACCGGGACGGCAGAAGAGACCCAGTACTTC CASSTGTAEETQYF
TRBD1 TRBJ2-2 TRBV3-1/TRBV3-2 - TGTGCCAGCAGCCTTAGACAGGGAGTCGGGGAGCTGTTTTTT CASSLRQGVGELFF
- TRBJ1-5 TRBV6-5 - TGTGCCAGCAGCCCCACCCGGGGCAATCAGCCCCAGCATTTT CASSPTRGNQPQHF
TRBD1 TRBJ1-5 TRBV27 - TGTGCCAGCAGTTTGTACAGGGGAGGCGGTCAGCCCCAGCATTTT CASSLYRGGGQPQHF
- TRBJ1-1 TRBV9 - TGTGCCAGCAGCGGGGACACCACTGAAGCTTTCTTT CASSGDTTEAFF
- TRBJ1-5 TRBV19 - TGTGCCAGTAGTGTTGGACAGTACAATCAGCTCCAGCATTTT CASSVGQYNQLQHF
- TRBJ2-3 TRBV7-9 - TGTGCCAGCAGTCCTGACGCCTTACTTCTCCCCGCAGATACGCAGTATTTT CASSPDALLLPADTQYF
- TRBJ2-7 TRBV2 - TGTGCCAGCAGCGCCTTACGGCAGGGAAGAAACGAGCAGTACTTC CASSALRQGRNEQYF
- TRBJ2-3 TRBV21-1 - TGTGCCAGCAGCAAAGGGACAGGGCGGTGCACAGATACGCAGTATTTT CASSKGTGRCTDTQYF
- TRBJ2-2 TRBV27 - TGTGCCAGCAGTTTATTAAGGACAGAGAACACCGGGGAGCTGTTTTTT CASSLLRTENTGELFF
- TRBJ1-5 TRBV27 - TGTGCCAGCAGTTTGTACGCAGGAGGAAATCAGCCCCAGCATTTT CASSLYAGGNQPQHF
- TRBJ2-1 TRBV19 - TGTGCCAGTCGCCGATACAATGAGCAGTTCTTC CASRRYNEQFF